This is a list of T cell receptor beta chains from one sample in a study of blood T cell repertoires in COVID-19. Only in-frame clones appear in the TCRdb table, and some are missing; sequencing was by immunoSEQ multiplex PCR. In the table there are about 100,000 clones, about 75% of which are singletons. The sequencing sample was made of peripheral blood. Every receptor here comes from a man older than 75 with acute or convalescent COVID-19. Each CDR3 is given with its conserved first and last residue. The order of the fields is J gene, V gene, D gene, CDR3 protein. D genes are given only for firm matches.

j_gene: TRBJ1-3; v_gene: TRBV23-1; d_gene: NA; CDR3aa: CASSQFWGRGNTIYF
j_gene: TRBJ2-7; v_gene: TRBV27; d_gene: TRBD1; CDR3aa: CASRTQGARHEQYF
j_gene: TRBJ2-7; v_gene: TRBV27; d_gene: NA; CDR3aa: CASRALHEQYF
j_gene: TRBJ2-5; v_gene: TRBV9; d_gene: NA; CDR3aa: CASSVGAISGQETQYF
j_gene: TRBJ1-5; v_gene: TRBV19; d_gene: NA; CDR3aa: CASSIGIPNQPQHF
j_gene: TRBJ1-3; v_gene: TRBV10-3; d_gene: NA; CDR3aa: CAIRGEGNGNTIYF
j_gene: TRBJ2-2; v_gene: TRBV9; d_gene: TRBD2; CDR3aa: CASSDEAGEYTGELFF
j_gene: TRBJ2-7; v_gene: TRBV6-5; d_gene: TRBD2; CDR3aa: CASSYLAGGSYEQYF
j_gene: TRBJ1-1; v_gene: TRBV19; d_gene: NA; CDR3aa: CASDKGGTTEAFF
j_gene: TRBJ2-3; v_gene: TRBV29-1; d_gene: TRBD1; CDR3aa: CSVQIGLGGAVRDTQYF
j_gene: TRBJ2-1; v_gene: TRBV2; d_gene: TRBD2; CDR3aa: CASTERESGEQFF
j_gene: TRBJ2-3; v_gene: TRBV2; d_gene: TRBD2; CDR3aa: CASIGGELDTQYF
j_gene: TRBJ2-2; v_gene: TRBV3-1/TRBV3-2; d_gene: TRBD1; CDR3aa: CASSQDRGIGELFF
j_gene: TRBJ2-1; v_gene: TRBV19; d_gene: TRBD2; CDR3aa: CATRFGTSGYNEQFF
j_gene: TRBJ2-7; v_gene: TRBV24-1; d_gene: NA; CDR3aa: CATSQGTEQYF
j_gene: TRBJ2-7; v_gene: TRBV6-5; d_gene: TRBD1; CDR3aa: CASSRQGFTYEQYF
j_gene: TRBJ2-3; v_gene: TRBV4-3; d_gene: TRBD2; CDR3aa: CASSQENREGDTQYF
j_gene: TRBJ1-2; v_gene: TRBV19; d_gene: NA; CDR3aa: CASSIIITGQGYTF
j_gene: TRBJ2-3; v_gene: TRBV6-5; d_gene: TRBD2; CDR3aa: CASSNLAGNTDTQYF
j_gene: TRBJ2-4; v_gene: TRBV5-1; d_gene: TRBD1; CDR3aa: CASSIGTGLAKNIQYF
j_gene: TRBJ2-3; v_gene: TRBV5-5; d_gene: TRBD2; CDR3aa: CASAYSGSGQYF
j_gene: TRBJ2-5; v_gene: TRBV7-2; d_gene: TRBD2; CDR3aa: CASSLSVHGGKETQYF
j_gene: TRBJ2-1; v_gene: TRBV7-8; d_gene: TRBD2; CDR3aa: CASSFETSGNAEQFF